These 18 T cell receptor beta chains were sequenced from one sample in a study of T cells after yellow fever vaccination. MiXCR, run by TCRdb on the 5' RACE reads, gives a single entry per CDR3 protein. The table lists 400,000 to 650,000 distinct CDR3 sequences, 20% to 25% of them singletons, with about 16% in the top ten. The specimen was PBMCs, collected roughly 20 days after the first yellow fever vaccination. The receptors were sampled from a man between 18 and 29 years old who received the YFV17D yellow fever vaccine.

V gene TRBV7-2 combines with J gene TRBJ2-3; perhaps TRBD1 as D (6 bases). The CDR3 contains 16 residues. CDR1 and CDR2 (germline): SGHTA, FQGNSA. V was shortened by 0 bases and J by 3 bases, with 13 bases between the two germline ends. The CDR3 DNA is TGTGCCAGCAGCTTAGCACGGGGACACCTGACAGATACGCAGTATTTT. Its protein is CASSLARGHLTDTQYF.

This sequence joins TRBV27 and TRBJ1-2; D is possibly TRBD1 (6 bases). CDR1 and CDR2 from the germline V gene are MNHEY and SMNVEV (reference sequence). V dropped 3 bases and J dropped 5 bases, with 16 bases sitting between them. The length of the CDR3 is 15 residues. CDR3 DNA: TGTGCCAGCAGTTTTTCCGGGGGGCGCGAGTATGGCTACACCTTC. Its translation is CASSFSGGREYGYTF.

J is TRBJ2-3 and V is TRBV7-3, with 9 bases that match TRBD2. The CDR3 is made up of 16 amino acids. J lost 2 bases, V lost 5 bases, and 8 bases had no gene match. Looked up from germline, CDR1 is SGHTA and CDR2 is FQGTGA. The CDR3 region has the DNA TGTGCCAGCAGCCCGCTGGGACTAGCCGACACAGATACGCAGTATTTT. Translated, it gives CASSPLGLADTDTQYF. Complete variable domain (other parts from reference TRBV7-3 and TRBJ2-3): GAGVSQTPSNKVTEKGKYVELRCDPISGHTALYWYRQSLGQGPEFLIYFQGTGAADDSGLPNDRFFAVRPEGSVSTLKIQRTERGDSAVYLCASSPLGLADTDTQYFGPGTRLTVL.

The genes are TRBV15 and TRBJ2-7; 8 bases agree with TRBD1. This CDR3 spans 15 amino acids. V lost 1 base and J lost 2; bases outside the gene matches: 4. CDR1 and CDR2 (germline): LNHNV, YYDKDF (reference sequence). The CDR3 spells CATSRGTGLPYEQYV. The CDR3 bases are TGTGCCACCAGCAGAGGGACAGGGCTCCCCTACGAGCAGTACGTC.

This clonotype appeared a few times. V and J are TRBV12-3 or TRBV12-4 and TRBJ2-1; 7 bases are shared with TRBD2. The CDR3 totals 14 residues. V was clipped by 5 bases and J by 8 bases; unmatched bases: 9. The CDR3 is CASSTLGGRDEQFF. Written as DNA, the CDR3 is TGTGCCAGCAGTACCCTGGGGGGGAGGGATGAGCAGTTCTTC.

The chain is built from TRBV29-1 and TRBJ2-7; tentatively, D is TRBD1 (6 bases). The CDR3 extends over 14 amino acids. Germline V CDR1 and CDR2: SQVTM, ANQGSEA. V lost 3 bases and J lost 3, with 15 bases in between. The CDR3 DNA reads TGCAGCGTTGACATCAGGGGATCGGGCTACGAGCAGTACTTC. This codes for CSVDIRGSGYEQYF.

This chain joins TRBV5-5 and TRBJ2-1, with a tentative D call TRBD1 (6 bases). Germline V gene lookup returns CDR1 SGHKS and CDR2 YYEKEE (reference sequence). The CDR3 runs 17 residues. Trimming pared 2 bases from V and 0 bases from J, leaving 15 bases between. CDR3 bases: TGTGCCAGCAGCTTTAACAGGGCTCGCATCTCCTACAATGAGCAGTTCTTC. This gives the protein CASSFNRARISYNEQFF.

In its sample, this clonotype was seen a few times. V gene TRBV7-2 combines with J gene TRBJ2-1, with 12 nucleotides matching TRBD2. CDR1 SGHTA and CDR2 FQGNSA come from the germline V gene. V gave up 5 bases and J gave up 8 bases; unmatched junction bases: 7. The CDR3 is 15 amino acids. The CDR3 DNA reads as TGTGCCAGCAGCCCAACTAGCGGGGGGCCCGATGAGCAGTTCTTC. It codes for CASSPTSGGPDEQFF.

This clonotype was seen only a few times. The chain recombines TRBV10-2 with TRBJ2-2, with a possible D match to TRBD1 (5 bases). The CDR3 extends over 14 amino acids. The V end lost 2 bases, the J end lost 6 bases, and 10 bases lay between the germline ends. In germline, CDR1 is WSHSY, CDR2 SAAADI. CDR3 DNA: TGCGCCAGCAGTGAGAACAGGCAAGCCGGGGAGCTGTTTTTT. Its translation: CASSENRQAGELFF.

This clonotype has a handful of counts. In DNA, the CDR3 is TGTGCCAGCAGTTTACTATCCAGCCAAAATTCACCCCTCCACTTT. This codes for CASSLLSSQNSPLHF. J is TRBJ1-6 and V is TRBV12-3 or TRBV12-4; no firm D call. The CDR3 spans 15 residues. Trimming took off 2 bases at V and 7 bases at J, with 12 bases between the two ends.

J is TRBJ2-5 and V is TRBV28; 7 nucleotides match TRBD2. Unmatched junction bases numbered 16, after V lost 6 bases and J lost 0 bases. The CDR3 extends over 18 amino acids. Germline V gives CDR1 MDHEN, CDR2 SYDVKM. CDR3 protein: CASREGTPTRGYQETQYF. CDR3 nucleotides: TGTGCCAGCAGAGAAGGGACTCCAACGCGGGGGTACCAAGAGACCCAGTACTTC.

The V call is TRBV7-9, the J call TRBJ2-3; 9 nucleotides align to TRBD2. This CDR3 is 15 amino acids long. CDR1 and CDR2 from the germline V gene are SEHNR and FQNEAQ (reference sequence). J was trimmed by 8 bases and V by 4 bases; bases with no gene match: 10. Here the CDR3 reads CASSSRLAEGSTQYF. In DNA, the CDR3 is TGTGCCAGCAGCTCCAGACTAGCGGAGGGGTCTACGCAGTATTTT. Complete variable domain (other parts from reference TRBV7-9 and TRBJ2-3): DTGVSQNPRHKITKRGQNVTFRCDPISEHNRLYWYRQTLGQGPEFLTYFQNEAQLEKSRLLSDRFSAERPKGSFSTLEIQRTEQGDSAMYLCASSSRLAEGSTQYFGPGTRLTVL.

CDR3 loop: CASSLFDRGNTGELFF. The CDR3 DNA reads as TGCGCCAGCAGCTTGTTTGACAGGGGGAACACCGGGGAGCTGTTTTTT. The chain recombines TRBV5-1 with TRBJ2-2; 8 nucleotides match TRBD1. Germline V CDR1 and CDR2: SGHRS, YFSETQ. CDR3 length equals 16 residues. With V trimmed by 1 base and J by 1 base, 3 bases remained unmatched.

The chain is built from TRBV6-5 and TRBJ1-6; D is unresolved. CDR1 MNHEY and CDR2 SVGAGI come from the germline V gene. The V end lost 6 bases, the J end lost 10 bases, and 16 bases lay between the germline ends. The CDR3 consists of 14 residues. This CDR3 is CASSPTIRWSPLHF. In nucleotides, the CDR3 is TGTGCCAGCAGCCCCACTATAAGGTGGTCACCCCTCCACTTT.

This chain connects TRBV5-1 to TRBJ2-3; D possibly corresponds to TRBD2 (7 bases). V lost 7 bases and J 4 bases, leaving 19 bases between the germline ends. The germline V gene has CDR1 SGHRS and CDR2 YFSETQ. The CDR3 sequence is 15 residues long. The CDR3 spells CASGPWGGRPDTQYF. CDR3 sequence (DNA): TGCGCCAGCGGTCCCTGGGGGGGCCGCCCAGATACGCAGTATTTT. Looking up the rest from reference TRBV5-1 and TRBJ2-3 gives the full variable domain: KAGVTQTPRYLIKTRGQQVTLSCSPISGHRSVSWYQQTPGQGLQFLFEYFSETQRNKGNFPGRFSGRQFSNSRSEMNVSTLELGDSALYLCASGPWGGRPDTQYFGPGTRLTVL.

This rearrangement joins TRBV6-2 or TRBV6-3 to TRBJ1-3; D remains ambiguous. With 7 bases removed from V and 1 base from J, the gap between germline ends came to 11 bases. Germline V lookup: CDR1 MNHEY, CDR2 SVGEGT. The CDR3 contains 14 residues. This CDR3 is CASIEWGSGNTIYF. As DNA, the CDR3 is TGTGCCAGCATCGAATGGGGTTCTGGAAACACCATATATTTT.

J is TRBJ2-7 and V is TRBV10-1; D is unclear. The germline V gene encodes CDR1 WNHNN and CDR2 SYGVQD (reference sequence). V gave up 0 bases and J gave up 4 bases, with 4 bases separating them. The CDR3 runs 12 residues. This CDR3 reads CASSESFYEQYF. In nucleotides, the CDR3 is TGCGCCAGCAGTGAGTCGTTTTACGAGCAGTACTTC.

The V call is TRBV6-5, the J call TRBJ1-1, with 9 bases identical to TRBD1. The length of the CDR3 is 13 residues. The germline V gene encodes CDR1 MNHEY and CDR2 SVGAGI. The trim removed 6 bases at V and 10 bases at J, leaving 9 bases unmatched. CDR3 region: CASRPDRGRRAFF. The CDR3 DNA sequence: TGTGCCAGCAGACCGGACAGGGGCCGGAGAGCTTTCTTT.